The 27 T cell receptor beta chains reported below all come from one sample, sequenced in a study of T cells in Graves' hyperthyroidism and ophthalmopathy. Amplification yielded TCR beta CDR3 regions, with RNA transcripts as the source. A first-round RT-PCR of the TCR CDR3 used the HTBI primer set. TCRdb used MiXCR to reprocess the multiplex PCR reads, holding one entry per CDR3 protein. The sample consists of nearly 750,000 distinct CDR3 sequences, 30% to 40% of them appearing once. Sample: blood. Receptors were obtained from a woman aged 40-49 years with Graves' hyperthyroidism.

This chain joins TRBV20-1 and TRBJ1-3, with D perhaps TRBD1 (5 bases). From germline, CDR1 is DFQATT and CDR2 SNEGSKA (reference sequence). Trimming pared 6 bases from V and 6 bases from J, leaving 15 bases between. This CDR3 spans 13 amino acids. CDR3 nucleotides: TGCAGTGCCAGCAGTTTAGGGACAAACACCATATATTTT. Translated: CSASSLGTNTIYF.

This clonotype was counted only a few times. This chain joins TRBV10-2 and TRBJ2-3, with 11 bases that match TRBD2. The CDR3 length is 16 residues. The J segment lost 6 bases and the V segment lost 0 bases, leaving 5 bases of the junction unmatched. Germline values: CDR1 WSHSY, CDR2 SAAADI. DNA of the CDR3: TGCGCCAGCAGTGAGTCGGTAGCGGGAGGGCAGGATACGCAGTATTTT. Translating gives CASSESVAGGQDTQYF.

This clonotype was detected many times. V and J are TRBV10-3 and TRBJ1-2, with TRBD1 matching over 7 bases. Germline V lookup: CDR1 ENHRY, CDR2 SYGVKD. Losses at the gene ends were 8 bases for V and 7 bases for J; bases not matched to a gene: 13. The CDR3 runs to 14 residues. CDR3 DNA: TGTGCCATCGGGGCCGACAGGGATCAGAGTGGCTACACCTTC. It translates to CAIGADRDQSGYTF.

The gene calls are TRBV7-2 and TRBJ1-1; weak D call: TRBD1 (5 bases). V lost 6 bases, J lost 0 bases, and 14 bases lay in between. CDR1 and CDR2 (germline): SGHTA, FQGNSA. The CDR3 consists of 15 residues. The CDR3 sequence is CASSPLEGLNTEAFF. CDR3 bases: TGTGCCAGCAGTCCCCTAGAGGGACTGAACACTGAAGCTTTCTTT.

This rearrangement joins TRBV6-5 to TRBJ1-5; D is undetermined. Germline assignment: CDR1 MNHEY and CDR2 SVGAGI. V shed 2 bases and J shed 9 bases, with 8 bases lying between them. The CDR3 has 12 residues. Here the CDR3 reads CASSYGLGPQHF. CDR3 bases: TGTGCCAGCAGTTACGGGTTAGGGCCCCAGCATTTT.

The V call is TRBV11-1, the J call TRBJ2-7; 10 bases line up with TRBD1. CDR3 length: 13 residues. Germline V gives CDR1 SGHAT, CDR2 FQDESV (reference sequence). V dropped 9 bases and J dropped 4; count of bases not matched to a gene: 6. CDR3 sequence reads: CARPTGGSYEQYF. CDR3 coding DNA: TGTGCCAGACCGACAGGGGGCAGTTACGAGCAGTACTTC.

This clonotype has only a few counts. V and J are TRBV29-1 and TRBJ2-7; no clear D. CDR3 length equals 12 residues. V was clipped by 1 base and J by 5 bases, with 9 bases between them. Germline V gene sequence: CDR1 SQVTM, CDR2 ANQGSEA. The chain's CDR3 is CSVEGSQHEQYF. The CDR3 bases are TGCAGCGTTGAAGGCAGTCAGCACGAGCAGTACTTC.

The chain employs TRBV7-8 and TRBJ2-1; 11 bases are shared with TRBD2. Germline assignment: CDR1 SGHVS and CDR2 FQNEAQ. Trimming removed 3 bases from V and 8 bases from J; junction bases left unmatched: 9. CDR3 size: 16 residues. The CDR3 region is CASSFLAGGPFDEQFF. For the CDR3, the DNA is TGTGCCAGCAGCTTTTTAGCGGGGGGGCCTTTCGATGAGCAGTTCTTC.

The chain couples TRBV2 to TRBJ1-2; the D gene is possibly TRBD1 (6 bases). This CDR3 is built from 15 residues. Germline CDR1 SNHLY, CDR2 FYNNEI. The V and J ends lost 5 bases and 8 bases respectively, with 21 bases between them. The CDR3 sequence: CASSYWVGGWEGYTF. The CDR3 bases are TGTGCCAGCAGTTACTGGGTTGGGGGCTGGGAAGGCTACACCTTC.

This clonotype was seen at least ten times. The chain links TRBV7-3 to TRBJ2-5, with D hard to call. The CDR3 is 14 amino acids. The V gene lost 5 bases and the J gene lost 5 bases, with 15 bases spanning the gap. Germline CDR1 SGHTA, CDR2 FQGTGA. The DNA for the CDR3 is TGTGCCAGCAGCGCGGACGGATTGGGGGAGACCCAGTACTTC. Translated, it gives CASSADGLGETQYF.

This clonotype was detected only once. V is TRBV7-2 and J is TRBJ2-7; 8 nucleotides align to TRBD2. The CDR3 runs 15 residues. The V gene end was trimmed by 5 bases and the J gene end by 2 bases; junction bases not matched to a gene: 8. CDR1 is SGHTA and CDR2 is FQGNSA in the germline V gene. In nucleotides, the CDR3 is TGTGCCAGCAGCCGTACTAGCGGAGCTACCTACGAGCAGTACTTC. The encoded protein is CASSRTSGATYEQYF.

This clonotype was found many times. The rearrangement uses TRBV7-2 and TRBJ1-1; D is uncertain. The CDR3 has 14 amino acids. CDR1 and CDR2 (germline): SGHTA, FQGNSA. Trimming removed 1 base from V and 1 base from J, with 7 bases in between. DNA of the CDR3: TGTGCCAGCAGCTTAGGACACCCGAACACTGAAGCTTTCTTT. This translates into CASSLGHPNTEAFF. Full variable domain (rest looked up from reference TRBV7-2 and TRBJ1-1): GAGVSQSPSNKVTEKGKDVELRCDPISGHTALYWYRQSLGQGLEFLIYFQGNSAPDKSGLPSDRFSAERTGGSVSTLTIQRTQQEDSAVYLCASSLGHPNTEAFFGQGTRLTVV.

The genes are TRBV11-2 and TRBJ1-4; D ambiguous. The V gene's germline CDR1 is SGHAT and CDR2 FQNNGV. There are 16 residues in the CDR3. The V and J ends lost 0 bases and 5 bases respectively, with 13 bases between them. The CDR3 protein is CASSLDNRSRNEKLFF. The DNA of the CDR3 is TGTGCCAGCAGCTTAGACAACCGGAGCAGAAATGAAAAACTGTTTTTT.

The chain links TRBV7-2 to TRBJ1-6, with D tentatively TRBD1 (5 bases). Germline loops: CDR1 SGHTA, CDR2 FQGNSA. The CDR3 has 13 amino acids. V gave up 6 bases and J gave up 7 bases, with 10 bases separating them. CDR3 amino acids: CASSWDANSPLHF. CDR3 nucleotides: TGTGCCAGCAGTTGGGACGCGAATTCACCCCTCCACTTT.

The rearrangement joins TRBV7-9 to TRBJ1-3; D is perhaps TRBD1 (5 bases). The V gene's germline CDR1 is SEHNR and CDR2 FQNEAQ (reference sequence). Trimming cost V 3 bases and J 2 bases, with 14 bases left between them. This CDR3 is 16 amino acids long. CDR3 coding DNA: TGTGCCAGCAGCTTGGGAAAGGGGTCGCCTGGAAACACCATATATTTT. This codes for CASSLGKGSPGNTIYF.

A note on this clonotype: The junction differs from germline at one of its ends, possibly a read error. The J gene is TRBJ2-6, the V gene TRBV29-1; possibly TRBD1 for D (6 bases). The CDR3 spans 14 residues. CDR1 and CDR2 (germline): SQVTM, ANQGSEA. In DNA form, the CDR3 reads TGCAGCGTTGAAGATGCGGCTTGGGGGCAGACTGAAGCTTTC. Translated, it gives CSVEDAAWGQTEAF.

This clonotype was seen many times. This sequence joins TRBV20-1 and TRBJ2-5; D not certain. From germline, CDR1 is DFQATT and CDR2 SNEGSKA (reference sequence). V was trimmed by 0 bases and J by 2 bases, leaving 7 bases between them. The CDR3 has 13 amino acids. The CDR3 sequence is CSARDMGQETQYF. CDR3 in DNA: TGCAGTGCTAGAGATATGGGGCAAGAGACCCAGTACTTC.

Many counts were recorded for this clonotype. This rearrangement joins TRBV7-2 to TRBJ1-2, with D unresolved. V dropped 5 bases and J dropped 8 bases, with 12 bases sitting between them. This CDR3 has 12 amino acids. Germline V gene data show CDR1 as SGHTA and CDR2 as FQGNSA. For the CDR3, the DNA is TGTGCCAGCAGCGCGTACGCGGGAGGCTACACCTTC. Translated: CASSAYAGGYTF.

This clonotype was counted only a few times. J is TRBJ1-5 and V is TRBV6-5; 7 nucleotides line up with TRBD1. The CDR3 runs 17 residues. J lost 0 bases, V lost 2 bases, and 7 bases had no gene match. Germline CDR1 reads MNHEY; CDR2 reads SVGAGI. CDR3 residues: CASSYAGQSFSNQPQHF. In DNA, the CDR3 is TGTGCCAGCAGTTACGCGGGACAGAGTTTTAGCAATCAGCCCCAGCATTTT.

The chain combines TRBV10-3 with TRBJ1-3; no clear D gene. V gave up 4 bases and J gave up 0 bases, with 13 bases separating them. The CDR3 spans 16 residues. CDR1 is ENHRY and CDR2 is SYGVKD in the germline V gene. The CDR3, as DNA: TGTGCCATCAGTGCTCGGACGGTACTCTCTGGAAACACCATATATTTT. Its protein is CAISARTVLSGNTIYF.

CDR3 amino acids: CASSTGYFSGANVLTF. CDR3 nucleotide sequence: TGTGCCAGTTCCACAGGGTACTTCTCTGGGGCCAACGTCCTGACTTTC. V gene TRBV19 combines with J gene TRBJ2-6, with D tentatively TRBD1 (6 bases). The V end was cut by 8 bases, the J end by 0 bases, with 14 bases between. Germline values: CDR1 LNHDA, CDR2 SQIVND (reference sequence). The CDR3 has 16 residues.

This clonotype has more than one count but fewer than ten. The chain joins TRBV7-9 to TRBJ1-1; D gene uncertain. CDR1 SEHNR and CDR2 FQNEAQ come from the germline V gene (reference sequence). The CDR3 totals 14 residues. Trimming removed 5 bases at V and 0 bases at J, with 10 bases between. CDR3 region: CASSDISVNTEAFF. The CDR3 DNA reads TGTGCCAGCAGCGATATATCCGTGAACACTGAAGCTTTCTTT.

The genes are TRBV28 and TRBJ1-2; D might be TRBD1 (5 bases). The CDR3 sequence is 12 residues long. Trimming removed 2 bases at V and 8 bases at J, with 9 bases between. In germline, CDR1 is MDHEN, CDR2 SYDVKM. The CDR3 reads CASSLGRQGYTF. The CDR3 DNA sequence: TGTGCCAGCAGTTTAGGGAGACAGGGCTACACCTTC.

This clonotype occurred a few times. The chain carries TRBV7-3 and TRBJ2-2; tentatively, D is TRBD1 (5 bases). V lost 0 bases, J lost 0 bases, and 11 bases lay in between. Germline values: CDR1 SGHTA, CDR2 FQGTGA. The CDR3 is made up of 17 amino acids. CDR3 in amino acids: CASSLTGSTANTGELFF. The DNA for the CDR3 is TGTGCCAGCAGCTTAACGGGGTCGACAGCGAACACCGGGGAGCTGTTTTTT.

The chain uses TRBV7-2 and TRBJ2-7, with D maybe TRBD2 (5 bases). CDR3 length: 17 residues. From germline, CDR1 is SGHTA and CDR2 FQGNSA. The V end lost 0 bases, the J end lost 0 bases, and 15 bases lay between the germline ends. This CDR3 is CASSLAGLGKSSYEQYF. The CDR3 DNA reads as TGTGCCAGCAGCTTAGCTGGACTGGGGAAAAGCTCCTACGAGCAGTACTTC.

This clonotype was found many times. This chain uses TRBV20-1 with TRBJ2-7, with TRBD1 matching 8 bases. Germline V CDR1 and CDR2: DFQATT, SNEGSKA (reference sequence). V shed 0 bases, J shed 6 bases, and the junction held 4 bases outside the gene matches. The CDR3 consists of 13 residues. CDR3 amino acids: CSARDQGASEQYF. The CDR3, as DNA: TGCAGTGCTAGAGATCAGGGGGCTAGCGAGCAGTACTTC.

This clonotype occurred a few times. The rearrangement uses TRBV5-1 and TRBJ2-5; a weak D match, TRBD2 (5 bases). This CDR3 has 14 residues. The germline V and J ends were trimmed by 8 bases and 5 bases, with 19 bases remaining between them. Germline V CDR1 and CDR2: SGHRS, YFSETQ. The CDR3 DNA is TGCGCCAGTGTAGGCCGGGGTGTTGACGAGACCCAGTACTTC. As protein: CASVGRGVDETQYF.